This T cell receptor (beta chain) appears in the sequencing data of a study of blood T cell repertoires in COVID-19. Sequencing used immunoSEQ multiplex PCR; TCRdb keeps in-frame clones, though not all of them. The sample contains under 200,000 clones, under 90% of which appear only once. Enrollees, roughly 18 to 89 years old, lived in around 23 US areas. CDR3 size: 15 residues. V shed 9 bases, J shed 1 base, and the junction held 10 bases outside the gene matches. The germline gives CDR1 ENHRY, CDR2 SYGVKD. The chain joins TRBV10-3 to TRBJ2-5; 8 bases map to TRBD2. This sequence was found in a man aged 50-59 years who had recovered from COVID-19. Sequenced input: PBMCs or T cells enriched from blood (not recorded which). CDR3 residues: CAIQGSGGFQETQYF. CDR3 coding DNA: TGTGCCATACAAGGGAGCGGGGGCTTCCAAGAGACCCAGTACTTC.